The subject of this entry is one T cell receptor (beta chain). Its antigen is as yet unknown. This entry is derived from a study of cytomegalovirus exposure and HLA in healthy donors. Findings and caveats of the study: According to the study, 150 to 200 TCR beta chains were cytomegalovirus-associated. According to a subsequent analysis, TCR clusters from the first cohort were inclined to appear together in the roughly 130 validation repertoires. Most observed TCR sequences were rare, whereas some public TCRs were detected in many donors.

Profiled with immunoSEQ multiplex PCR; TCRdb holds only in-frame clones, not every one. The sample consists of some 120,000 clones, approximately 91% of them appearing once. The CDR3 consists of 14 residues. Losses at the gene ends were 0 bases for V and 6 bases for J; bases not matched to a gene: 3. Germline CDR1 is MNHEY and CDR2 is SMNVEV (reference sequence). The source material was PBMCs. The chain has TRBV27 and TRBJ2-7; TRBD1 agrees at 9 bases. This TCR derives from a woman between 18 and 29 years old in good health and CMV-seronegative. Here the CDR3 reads CASSLSGQGVEQYF. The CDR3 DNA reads TGTGCCAGCAGTTTATCGGGACAGGGTGTCGAGCAGTACTTC.